This T cell receptor (beta chain) was captured by sequencing in a study of identical twins. General study results and limits: Insertions were reduced in abundant cord blood beta clonotypes but not in memory repertoires.

This clonotype was counted a few times. The antigen is not known. Healthy Caucasians supplied all donations. A universal primer site arose from template switching, and cDNA bore unique molecular identifiers. TCRdb fed the 5' RACE reads into MiXCR, producing one record per CDR3 protein. The sample includes around 240,000 distinct CDR3 sequences, 5.5% to 8% of them seen just once. The CDR3 length is 17 residues. With V trimmed by 1 base and J by 6 bases, 9 bases remained unmatched. Germline lookup yields CDR1 SGHAT and CDR2 FQNNGV. The sample was also reused in another study, on yellow fever vaccine responses in identical twins.

This receptor was obtained from a woman aged 18-29 years in good health. The rearrangement uses TRBV11-2 and TRBJ2-3, with 11 bases that match TRBD2. Material: memory (CD45RO+) T cells sorted from blood. The CDR3 loop reads CASSLAPLAGGTDTQYF. In DNA form, the CDR3 reads TGTGCCAGCAGCTTAGCCCCTCTAGCGGGGGGTACCGATACGCAGTATTTT.